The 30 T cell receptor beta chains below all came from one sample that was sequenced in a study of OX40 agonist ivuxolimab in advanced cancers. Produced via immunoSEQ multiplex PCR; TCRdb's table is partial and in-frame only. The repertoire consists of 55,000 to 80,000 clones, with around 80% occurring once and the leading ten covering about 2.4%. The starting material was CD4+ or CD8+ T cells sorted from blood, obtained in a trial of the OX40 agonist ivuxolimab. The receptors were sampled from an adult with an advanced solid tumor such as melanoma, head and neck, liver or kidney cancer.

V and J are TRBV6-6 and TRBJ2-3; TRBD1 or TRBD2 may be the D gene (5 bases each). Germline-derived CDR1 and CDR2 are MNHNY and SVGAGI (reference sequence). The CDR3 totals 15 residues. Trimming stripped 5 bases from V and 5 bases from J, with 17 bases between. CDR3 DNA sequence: TGTGCCAGCAGTCCGGGACGAATAATTGGAGATACGCAGTATTTT. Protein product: CASSPGRIIGDTQYF.

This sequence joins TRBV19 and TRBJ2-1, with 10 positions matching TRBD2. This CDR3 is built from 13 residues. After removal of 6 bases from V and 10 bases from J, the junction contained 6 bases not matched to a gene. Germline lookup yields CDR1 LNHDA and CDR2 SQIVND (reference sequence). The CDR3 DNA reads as TGTGCCAGTAGGGCTAGCGGGGGTGGGGAGCAGTTCTTC. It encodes CASRASGGGEQFF.

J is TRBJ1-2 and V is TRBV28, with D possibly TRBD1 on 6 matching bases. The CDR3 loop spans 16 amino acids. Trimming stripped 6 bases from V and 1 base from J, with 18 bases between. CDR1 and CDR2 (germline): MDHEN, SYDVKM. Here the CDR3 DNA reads TGTGCCAGCAGAAATGCGGGGGCAGGGCTTAACTATGGCTACACCTTC. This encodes CASRNAGAGLNYGYTF.

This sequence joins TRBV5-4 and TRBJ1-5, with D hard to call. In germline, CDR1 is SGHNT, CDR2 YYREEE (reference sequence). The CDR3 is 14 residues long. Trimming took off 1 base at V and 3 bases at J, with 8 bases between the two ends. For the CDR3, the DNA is TGTGCCAGCAGCTTGTCCGGAGCCAATCAGCCCCAGCATTTT. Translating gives CASSLSGANQPQHF.

Here the CDR3 DNA reads TGTGCCAGCAGCTTAGCTTCAGTGAAGAAAATGAACACTGAAGCTTTCTTT. This gives the protein CASSLASVKKMNTEAFF. This rearrangement joins TRBV7-8 to TRBJ1-1; D remains ambiguous. This CDR3 region has 17 residues. The V and J ends lost 0 bases and 0 bases respectively, with 14 bases between them. Germline CDR1 is SGHVS and CDR2 is FQNEAQ.

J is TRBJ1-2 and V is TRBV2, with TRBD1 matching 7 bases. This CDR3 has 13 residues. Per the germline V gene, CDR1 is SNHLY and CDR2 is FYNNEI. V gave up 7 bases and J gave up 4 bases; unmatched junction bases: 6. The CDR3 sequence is CASIQGGVYGYTF. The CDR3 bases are TGTGCCAGCATCCAGGGGGGGGTCTATGGCTACACCTTC.

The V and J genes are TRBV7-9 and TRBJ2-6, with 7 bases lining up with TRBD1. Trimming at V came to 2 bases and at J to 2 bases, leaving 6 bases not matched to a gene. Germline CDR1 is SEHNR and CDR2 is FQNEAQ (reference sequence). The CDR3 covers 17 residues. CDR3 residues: CASSLSPDRAGANVLTF. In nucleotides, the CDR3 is TGTGCCAGCAGCTTATCCCCAGACAGGGCTGGGGCCAACGTCCTGACTTTC.

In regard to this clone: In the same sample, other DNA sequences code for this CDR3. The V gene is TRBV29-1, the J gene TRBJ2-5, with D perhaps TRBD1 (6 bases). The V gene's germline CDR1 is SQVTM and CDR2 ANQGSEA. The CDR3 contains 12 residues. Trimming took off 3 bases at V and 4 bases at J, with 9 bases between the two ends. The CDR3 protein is CSVDRGRETQYF. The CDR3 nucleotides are TGCAGCGTTGACAGGGGAAGAGAGACCCAGTACTTC. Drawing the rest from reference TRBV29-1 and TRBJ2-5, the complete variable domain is SAVISQKPSRDICQRGTSLTIQCQVDSQVTMMFWYRQQPGQSLTLIATANQGSEATYESGFVIDKFPISRPNLTFSTLTVSNMSPEDSSIYLCSVDRGRETQYFGPGTRLLVL.

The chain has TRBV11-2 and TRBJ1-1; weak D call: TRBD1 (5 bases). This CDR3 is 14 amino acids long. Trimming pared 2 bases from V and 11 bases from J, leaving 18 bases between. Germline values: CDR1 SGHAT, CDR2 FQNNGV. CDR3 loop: CASSLTRDGREAFF. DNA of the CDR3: TGTGCCAGCAGCTTAACCCGGGATGGCAGGGAGGCTTTCTTT.

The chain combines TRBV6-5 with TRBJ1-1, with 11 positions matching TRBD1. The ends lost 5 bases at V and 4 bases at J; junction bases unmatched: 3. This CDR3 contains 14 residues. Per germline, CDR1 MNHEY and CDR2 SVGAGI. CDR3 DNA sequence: TGTGCCAGCAGTGGACAGGGGGCGTCCACTGAAGCTTTCTTT. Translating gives CASSGQGASTEAFF.

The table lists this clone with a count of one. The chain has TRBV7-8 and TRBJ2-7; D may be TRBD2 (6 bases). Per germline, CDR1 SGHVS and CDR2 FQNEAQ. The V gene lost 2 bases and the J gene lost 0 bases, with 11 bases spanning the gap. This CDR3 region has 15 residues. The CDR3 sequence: CASSLRTGLSYEQYF. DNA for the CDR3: TGTGCCAGCAGCTTACGCACGGGACTCTCCTACGAGCAGTACTTC.

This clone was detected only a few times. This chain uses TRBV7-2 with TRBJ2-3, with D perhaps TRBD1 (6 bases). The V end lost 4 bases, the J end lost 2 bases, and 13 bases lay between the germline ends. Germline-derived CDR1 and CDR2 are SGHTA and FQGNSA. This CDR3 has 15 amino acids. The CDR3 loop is CASSSLGQLTDTQYF. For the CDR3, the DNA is TGTGCCAGCAGCTCTCTCGGACAGCTCACAGATACGCAGTATTTT.

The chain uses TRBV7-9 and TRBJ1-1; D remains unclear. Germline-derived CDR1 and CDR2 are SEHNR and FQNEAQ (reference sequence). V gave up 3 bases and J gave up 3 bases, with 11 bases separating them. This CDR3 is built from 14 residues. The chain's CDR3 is CASSFGEAYTEAFF. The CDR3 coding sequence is TGTGCCAGCAGCTTCGGGGAGGCTTACACTGAAGCTTTCTTT.

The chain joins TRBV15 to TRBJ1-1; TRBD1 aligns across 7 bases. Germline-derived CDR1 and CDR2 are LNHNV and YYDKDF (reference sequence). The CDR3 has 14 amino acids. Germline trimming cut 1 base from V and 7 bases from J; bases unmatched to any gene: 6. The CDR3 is CATSRGQGSGEAFF. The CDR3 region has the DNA TGTGCCACCAGCAGAGGACAGGGCTCGGGTGAAGCTTTCTTT.

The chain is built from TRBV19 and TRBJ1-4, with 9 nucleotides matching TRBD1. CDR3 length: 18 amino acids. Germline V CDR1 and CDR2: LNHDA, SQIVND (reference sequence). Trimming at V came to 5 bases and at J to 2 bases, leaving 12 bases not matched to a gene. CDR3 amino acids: CASSRPPGQGLTNEKLFF. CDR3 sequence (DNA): TGTGCCAGTAGTCGACCCCCGGGACAGGGTCTCACTAATGAAAAACTGTTTTTT. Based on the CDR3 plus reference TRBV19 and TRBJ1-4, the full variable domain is DGGITQSPKYLFRKEGQNVTLSCEQNLNHDAMYWYRQDPGQGLRLIYYSQIVNDFQKGDIAEGYSVSREKKESFPLTVTSAQKNPTAFYLCASSRPPGQGLTNEKLFFGSGTQLSVL.

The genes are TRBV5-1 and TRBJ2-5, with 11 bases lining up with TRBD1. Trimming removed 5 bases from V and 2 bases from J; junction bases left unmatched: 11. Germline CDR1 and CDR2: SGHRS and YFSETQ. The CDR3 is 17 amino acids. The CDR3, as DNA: TGCGCCAGCAGACACGGATGGGGACAGGGGGGTCAAGAGACCCAGTACTTC. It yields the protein CASRHGWGQGGQETQYF.

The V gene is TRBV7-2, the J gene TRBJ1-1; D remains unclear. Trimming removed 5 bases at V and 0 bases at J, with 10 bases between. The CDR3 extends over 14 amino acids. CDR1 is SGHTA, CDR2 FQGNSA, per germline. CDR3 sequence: CASSPGPMNTEAFF. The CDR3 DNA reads TGTGCCAGCAGCCCTGGACCGATGAACACTGAAGCTTTCTTT.

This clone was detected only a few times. CDR3 DNA: TGTGCCAGCAGTATAAACGACAGGGGATTGGGCTACACCTTC. Translating it yields CASSINDRGLGYTF. This sequence joins TRBV27 and TRBJ1-2, with 8 bases fitting TRBD1. The CDR3 covers 14 residues. Looked up from germline, CDR1 is MNHEY and CDR2 is SMNVEV (reference sequence). V lost 5 bases to trimming and J lost 8 bases; unmatched junction nucleotides: 10.

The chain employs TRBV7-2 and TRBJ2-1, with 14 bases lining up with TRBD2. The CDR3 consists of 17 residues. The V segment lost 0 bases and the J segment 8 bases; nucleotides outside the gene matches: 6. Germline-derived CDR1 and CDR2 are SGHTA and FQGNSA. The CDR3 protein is CASSLAGTSGSGYEQFF. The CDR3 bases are TGTGCCAGCAGCTTAGCCGGGACTAGCGGGAGTGGGTATGAGCAGTTCTTC.

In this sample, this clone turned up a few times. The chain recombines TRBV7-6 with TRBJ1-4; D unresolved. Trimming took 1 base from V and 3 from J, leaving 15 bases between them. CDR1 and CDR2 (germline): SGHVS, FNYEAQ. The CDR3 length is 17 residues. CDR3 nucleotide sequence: TGTGCCAGCAGCTTAGAGGGAACGGGATTTTCTAATGAAAAACTGTTTTTT. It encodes CASSLEGTGFSNEKLFF.

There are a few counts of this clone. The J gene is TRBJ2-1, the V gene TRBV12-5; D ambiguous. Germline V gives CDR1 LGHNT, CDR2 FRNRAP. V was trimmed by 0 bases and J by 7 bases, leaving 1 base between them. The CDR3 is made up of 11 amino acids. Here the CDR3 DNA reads TGTGCTAGTGGTTTGGTAAATGAGCAGTTCTTC. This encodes CASGLVNEQFF.

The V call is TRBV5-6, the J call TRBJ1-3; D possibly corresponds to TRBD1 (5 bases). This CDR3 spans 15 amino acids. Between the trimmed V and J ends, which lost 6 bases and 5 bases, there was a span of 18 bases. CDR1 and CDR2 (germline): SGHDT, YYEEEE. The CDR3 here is CASTLYRGGRNTIYF. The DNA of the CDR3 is TGTGCCAGCACCCTCTACCGCGGGGGTCGAAACACCATATATTTT.

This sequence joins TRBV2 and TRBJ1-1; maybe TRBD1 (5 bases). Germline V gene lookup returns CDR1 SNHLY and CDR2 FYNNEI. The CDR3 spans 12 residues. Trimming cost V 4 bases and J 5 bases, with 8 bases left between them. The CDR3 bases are TGTGCCAGCAGTGGAGGGGTTACTGAAGCTTTCTTT. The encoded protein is CASSGGVTEAFF.

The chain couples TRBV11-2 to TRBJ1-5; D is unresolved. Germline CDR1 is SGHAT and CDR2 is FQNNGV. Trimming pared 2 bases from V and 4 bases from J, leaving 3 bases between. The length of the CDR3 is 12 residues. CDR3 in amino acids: CASSLLNQPQHF. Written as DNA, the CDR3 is TGTGCCAGCAGCTTATTAAATCAGCCCCAGCATTTT.

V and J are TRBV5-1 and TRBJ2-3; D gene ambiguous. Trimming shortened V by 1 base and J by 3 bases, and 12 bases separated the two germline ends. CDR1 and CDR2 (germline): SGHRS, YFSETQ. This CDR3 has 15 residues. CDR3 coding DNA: TGCGCCAGCAGCTTGAGTGACGGGCCGACAGATACGCAGTATTTT. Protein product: CASSLSDGPTDTQYF.

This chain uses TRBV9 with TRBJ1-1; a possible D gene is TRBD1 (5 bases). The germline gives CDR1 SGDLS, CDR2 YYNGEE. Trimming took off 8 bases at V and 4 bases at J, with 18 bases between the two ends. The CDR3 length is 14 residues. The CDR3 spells CASSRTAGGTEAFF. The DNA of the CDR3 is TGTGCCAGTTCTAGGACGGCCGGGGGCACTGAAGCTTTCTTT.

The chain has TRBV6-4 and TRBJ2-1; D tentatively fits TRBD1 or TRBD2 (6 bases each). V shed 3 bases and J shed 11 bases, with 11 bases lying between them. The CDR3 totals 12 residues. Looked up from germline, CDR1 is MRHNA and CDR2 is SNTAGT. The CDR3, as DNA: TGTGCCAGCAGTGAGGAGGGGGATAAGCAGTTCTTC. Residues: CASSEEGDKQFF.

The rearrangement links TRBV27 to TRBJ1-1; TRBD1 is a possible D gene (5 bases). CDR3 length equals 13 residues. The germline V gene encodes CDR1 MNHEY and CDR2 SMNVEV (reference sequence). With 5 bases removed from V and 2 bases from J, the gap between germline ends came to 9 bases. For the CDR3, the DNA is TGTGCCAGCAGTCGGGACTACAACACTGAAGCTTTCTTT. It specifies CASSRDYNTEAFF.

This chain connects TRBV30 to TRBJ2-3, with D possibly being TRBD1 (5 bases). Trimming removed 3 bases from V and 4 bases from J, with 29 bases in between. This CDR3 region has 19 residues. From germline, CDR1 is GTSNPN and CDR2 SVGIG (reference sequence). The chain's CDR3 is CAWRGPLVVYRRDADTQYF. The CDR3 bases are TGTGCCTGGAGGGGGCCGCTAGTGGTCTACAGGCGCGACGCAGATACGCAGTATTTT.

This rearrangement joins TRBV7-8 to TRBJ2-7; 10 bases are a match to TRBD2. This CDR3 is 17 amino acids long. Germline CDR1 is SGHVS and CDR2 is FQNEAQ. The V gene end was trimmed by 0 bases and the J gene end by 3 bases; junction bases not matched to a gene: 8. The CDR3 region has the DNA TGTGCCAGCAGCTTAGCCCACAGTGGACTAGCGGTCTACGAGCAGTACTTC. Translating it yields CASSLAHSGLAVYEQYF.